The T cell receptor beta chain under discussion was sequenced for a study of T cells in Graves' hyperthyroidism and ophthalmopathy (dated by TCRdb to the late 2010s). For the wider study: To identify distinguishing TCR V-J signatures, a discovery cohort of 100 patients was used, comprising 40 to 45 with Graves' ophthalmopathy and around 60 with stable Graves' hyperthyroidism. The roughly 100 discovery patients were randomly divided into training and test sets at a 7:3 ratio. In about 6 Graves' hyperthyroidism patients, the study also compared T-cell repertoires from thyroid tissue with T-cell repertoires from blood. Prospective prediction of ophthalmopathy was tested in an independent validation cohort consisting of some 20 hyperthyroidism patients and approximately 16 patients who later progressed to ophthalmopathy. TCR Vbeta CDR3 sequencing of fewer than 150 peripheral blood samples (under 45 ophthalmopathy, some 75 hyperthyroidism and some 17 progressor patients) is reported in the paper. Following sampling, methimazole starting at 30 mg daily was given to hyperthyroidism patients, and high-dose intravenous methylprednisolone was given to ophthalmopathy patients.

This clonotype was seen a handful of times. Its antigen remains unidentified. The record has no base qualities; no much larger clone is one base away. Here is what the overall study found, with its caveats: Ophthalmopathy was separated from stable hyperthyroidism by a 13 V-J signature model, with over 85% sensitivity and 81% to 82% specificity obtained in cross-validation and 80%/75% obtained in testing. Most expanded thyroid clonotypes (frequency above 0.001) were also detected in blood, suggesting blood repertoires may reflect thyroid immune responses. During validation, the model predicted progression to ophthalmopathy a median of approximately 7 months ahead of onset, with around 65% sensitivity and almost 75% specificity. Sample size was not statistically predetermined, and investigators were not blinded to group allocation.

The TCR beta CDR3 regions were amplified from the RNA transcripts. For the first round of RT-PCR on the TCR CDR3, the HTBI primer set was used together with the Qiagen OneStep RT-PCR kit. The libraries were constructed in a second round of multiplex PCR and then size-selected and purified. Libraries were sequenced paired-end with 100 bp reads on an Illumina HiSeq2000. On the authors' methods: SOAPnuke was used to process the raw data, removing reads that contained adapters or uncalled bases, had a mean Phred below 15, or lacked an exact match to the constant primer or identifier. High-quality paired reads were merged with COPE v1.2.5, and unique nucleotide sequences were defined as clonotypes. MiTCR v1.1 was used to align the clonotypes against IMGT TRBV, TRBD and TRBJ reference segments. The analysis included only V-J combinations with a frequency above 0.0001, which together covered around 99% of the repertoires. A TCS score was defined as the ratio between F50 (clonal expansion) and ExV (chaos), using BLOSUM62-based TCRdist between CDR3 peptides within each V-J. Welch's t-statistics and random forest reduced fewer than 600 V-J features to 13, which were used in a naive Bayes classifier (R e1071). In TCRdb, the public reads were trimmed at Q25 with fastp and aligned with MiXCR, with productive beta chains retained. Records with the same CDR3 protein are collapsed into one entry carrying the most frequent genes and DNA. The authors' filters were not applied to this entry. Counted in this sample were a few hundred thousand distinct CDR3 sequences; roughly 50% of them appeared once. Nearly 8.5% of the sample goes to the ten largest clones.

A patient counted as having stable Graves' hyperthyroidism if no progression to ophthalmopathy occurred over 18 months of follow-up. Hyperthyroidism patients were newly diagnosed, had a disease duration of under 2 months, and were aged 18 to 65 years. Any patient with an uncontrolled infection, another autoimmune disease, pregnancy or lactation was excluded. Diagnoses relied on clinical symptoms, serum thyroxine and TRAb, thyroid ultrasound and orbital computed tomography. Trizol reagent was used to extract total RNA, and RNA quality was then checked on an Agilent 2100 Bioanalyzer. The receptor comes from a woman aged 18-29 years with Graves' hyperthyroidism. Donor details come from another sample of the same person, matched by shared clones. The sample taken for sequencing was peripheral blood or thyroid tissue (not recorded which).

Here is the DNA: TGTGCCAGCAGCGCTGGGACAGATTTCTATGGCTACACCTTC. It specifies CASSAGTDFYGYTF. This chain is built from TRBV2 and TRBJ1-2; TRBD1 agrees with 7 junctional bases. The CDR3 starts with the cysteine, ends with the phenylalanine, and has 14 residues. The DNA shown is the 42-base CDR3, in frame from base 1. Trimmed from V: 6 bases; trimmed from J: 4 bases; junction bases lacking a gene match: 8. Looking up the germline V gene yields CDR1 SNHLY and CDR2 FYNNEI.